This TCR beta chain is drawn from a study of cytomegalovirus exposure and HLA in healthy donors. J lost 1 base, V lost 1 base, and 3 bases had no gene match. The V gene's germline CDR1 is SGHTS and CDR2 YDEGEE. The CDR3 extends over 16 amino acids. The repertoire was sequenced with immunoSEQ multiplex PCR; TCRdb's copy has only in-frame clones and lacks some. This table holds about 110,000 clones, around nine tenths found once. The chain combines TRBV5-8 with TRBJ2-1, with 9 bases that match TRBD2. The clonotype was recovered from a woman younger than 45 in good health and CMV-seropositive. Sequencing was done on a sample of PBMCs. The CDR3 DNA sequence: TGTGCCAGCAGCTTGTTTGGACTAGCGTCCTACAATGAGCAGTTCTTC. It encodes CASSLFGLASYNEQFF.